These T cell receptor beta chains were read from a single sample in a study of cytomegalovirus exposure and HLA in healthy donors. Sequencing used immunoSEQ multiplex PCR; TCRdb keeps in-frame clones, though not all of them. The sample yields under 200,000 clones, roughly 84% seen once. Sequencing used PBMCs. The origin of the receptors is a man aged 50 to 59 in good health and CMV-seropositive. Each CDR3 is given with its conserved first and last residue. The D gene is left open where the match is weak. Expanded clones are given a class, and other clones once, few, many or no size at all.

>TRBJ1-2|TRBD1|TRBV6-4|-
CASSQTGGKGYGYTF
TGTGCCAGCAGCCAAACAGGGGGCAAAGGGTATGGCTACACCTTC
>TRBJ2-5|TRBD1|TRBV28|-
CASIGGTGKQETQYF
TGTGCCAGCATTGGGGGGACAGGGAAACAGGAGACCCAGTACTTC
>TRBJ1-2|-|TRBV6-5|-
CASRPGPGDYGYTF
TGTGCCAGCAGGCCCGGGCCGGGGGACTATGGCTACACCTTC
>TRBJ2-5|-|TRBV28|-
CASSLIGVGFPQETQYF
TGTGCCAGCAGTTTAATCGGGGTGGGGTTTCCTCAAGAGACCCAGTACTTC
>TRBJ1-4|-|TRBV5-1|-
CASSGGGTNEKLFF
TGCGCCAGCAGCGGGGGGGGGACTAATGAAAAACTGTTTTTT
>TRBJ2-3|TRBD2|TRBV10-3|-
CAISEAGLATQYF
TGTGCCATCAGTGAGGCAGGACTAGCAACGCAGTATTTT
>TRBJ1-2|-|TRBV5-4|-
CATREGSNYGYTF
TGTGCCACCCGGGAAGGGAGTAACTATGGCTACACCTTC
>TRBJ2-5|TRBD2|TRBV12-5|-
CASALSGAETQYF
TGTGCTAGTGCCCTTAGCGGGGCCGAGACCCAGTACTTC
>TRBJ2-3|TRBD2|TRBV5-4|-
CASSPAKLAGGPTDTQYF
TGTGCCAGCAGCCCAGCCAAACTAGCGGGAGGGCCGACAGATACGCAGTATTTT
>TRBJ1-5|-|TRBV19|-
CASSISVPGQPQHF
TGTGCCAGTAGTATTTCAGTCCCGGGGCAGCCCCAGCATTTT
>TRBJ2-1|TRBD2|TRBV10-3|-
CAISSPTKGLAGGQDAAYNEQFF
TGTGCCATCAGTTCCCCGACAAAGGGACTAGCGGGAGGGCAGGACGCCGCCTACAATGAGCAGTTCTTC
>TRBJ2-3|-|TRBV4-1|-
CASSQDRQLRDTQYF
TGCGCCAGCAGCCAAGATAGACAGCTGCGAGATACGCAGTATTTT
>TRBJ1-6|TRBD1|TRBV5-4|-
CASSRGQGDSPLHF
TGTGCCAGCAGCCGGGGACAGGGGGATTCACCCCTCCACTTT
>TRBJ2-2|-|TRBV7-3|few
CASSSMAHSGELFF
TGTGCCAGCAGCTCCATGGCACACAGCGGGGAGCTGTTTTTT
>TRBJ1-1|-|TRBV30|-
CAWSTGFAEAFF
TGTGCCTGGAGTACGGGGTTCGCTGAAGCTTTCTTT
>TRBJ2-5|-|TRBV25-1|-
CASSEPNPRTQYF
TGTGCCAGCAGTGAGCCCAACCCTAGGACCCAGTACTTC
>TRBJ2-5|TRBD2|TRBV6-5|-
CASRPGLALETQYF
TGTGCCAGTAGGCCGGGACTAGCTTTGGAGACCCAGTACTTC
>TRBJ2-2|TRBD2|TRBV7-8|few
CASRASGGAIGELFF
TGTGCCAGCAGGGCTAGCGGGGGGGCCATCGGGGAGCTGTTTTTT
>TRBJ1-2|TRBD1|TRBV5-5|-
CASSLGSWDRGSGYTF
TGTGCCAGCAGCTTGGGGTCCTGGGACAGGGGTAGTGGCTACACCTTC
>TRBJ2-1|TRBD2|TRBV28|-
CASSPTSGSQDEQFF
TGTGCCAGCAGTCCGACTAGCGGGAGTCAGGATGAGCAGTTCTTC
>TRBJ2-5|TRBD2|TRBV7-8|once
CASSAALAGEETQYF
TGTGCCAGCAGCGCCGCACTAGCGGGAGAAGAGACCCAGTACTTC
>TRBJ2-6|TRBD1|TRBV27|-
CASSIQGAGANVLTF
TGTGCCAGCAGCATACAGGGGGCTGGGGCCAACGTCCTGACTTTC
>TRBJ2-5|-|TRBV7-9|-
CASSFGTTQETQYF
TGTGCCAGCAGCTTCGGTACTACCCAAGAGACCCAGTACTTC
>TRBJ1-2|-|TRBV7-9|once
CASSFHGQRNYGYTF
TGTGCCAGCAGCTTTCATGGACAACGTAACTATGGCTACACCTTC
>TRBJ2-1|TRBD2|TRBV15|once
CATSSWRENEQFF
TGTGCCACCAGCAGCTGGCGGGAGAATGAGCAGTTCTTC
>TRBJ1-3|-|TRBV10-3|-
CAISEKLTGSGNTIYF
TGTGCCATCAGTGAGAAACTTACAGGCTCTGGAAACACCATATATTTT
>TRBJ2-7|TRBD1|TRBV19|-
CASGQGPYEQYF
TGTGCCTCAGGACAGGGGCCCTACGAGCAGTACTTC
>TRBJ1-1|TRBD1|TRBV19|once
CATAQGAMNTEAFF
TGTGCCACCGCACAGGGGGCCATGAACACTGAAGCTTTCTTT
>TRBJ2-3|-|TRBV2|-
CASSVGSTDTQYF
TGTGCCAGCAGTGTGGGCTCCACAGATACGCAGTATTTT
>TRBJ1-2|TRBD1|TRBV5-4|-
CASSLGGGQKINYGYTF
TGTGCCAGCAGCCTGGGAGGGGGACAGAAAATAAACTATGGCTACACCTTC
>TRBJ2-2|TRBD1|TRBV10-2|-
CASGQGGTGELFF
TGCGCCAGCGGACAGGGAGGCACCGGGGAGCTGTTTTTT
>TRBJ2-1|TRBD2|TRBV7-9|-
CASSSRLAGGGYEQFF
TGTGCCAGCAGTTCCCGACTAGCGGGAGGAGGATATGAGCAGTTCTTC
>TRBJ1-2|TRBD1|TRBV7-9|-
CASSTLDRENGYTF
TGTGCCAGCAGCACCTTGGACAGGGAAAATGGCTACACCTTC
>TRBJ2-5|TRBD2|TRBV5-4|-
CASSPGLAETQYF
TGTGCCAGCAGCCCGGGACTAGCAGAGACCCAGTACTTC
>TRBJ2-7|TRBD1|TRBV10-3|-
CAISARDRLSYEQYF
TGTGCCATCAGTGCAAGGGACAGACTCTCCTACGAGCAGTACTTC
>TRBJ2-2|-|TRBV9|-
CASSGTGSTGELFF
TGTGCCAGCAGCGGTACAGGGTCCACCGGGGAGCTGTTTTTT
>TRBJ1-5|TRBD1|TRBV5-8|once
CASRLLDRVYSNQPQHF
TGTGCCAGCAGATTACTGGACAGGGTCTATAGCAATCAGCCCCAGCATTTT
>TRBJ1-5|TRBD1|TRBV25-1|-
CASGDSFNQPQHF
TGTGCCAGCGGGGACAGTTTCAATCAGCCCCAGCATTTT
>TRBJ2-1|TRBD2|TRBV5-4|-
CASSDRTSFDNEQFF
TGTGCCAGCAGCGATCGGACTAGTTTCGACAATGAGCAGTTCTTC
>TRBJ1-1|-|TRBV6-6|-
CASGRQVGASTEAFF
TGTGCCAGCGGTAGACAGGTCGGGGCAAGCACTGAAGCTTTCTTT
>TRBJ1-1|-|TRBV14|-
CASSLMDTFSEAFF
TGTGCCAGCAGCCTAATGGACACTTTTTCTGAAGCTTTCTTT
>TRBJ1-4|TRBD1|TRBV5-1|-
CASSSGGGGTNEKLFF
TGCGCCAGCAGCTCAGGGGGCGGGGGAACTAATGAAAAACTGTTTTTT
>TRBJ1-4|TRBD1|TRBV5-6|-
CASSPRTGGSEKLFF
TGTGCCAGCAGCCCAAGGACAGGGGGCAGTGAAAAACTGTTTTTT
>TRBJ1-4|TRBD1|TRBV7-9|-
CASSRQGDEKLFF
TGTGCCAGCAGTCGACAGGGAGATGAAAAACTGTTTTTT
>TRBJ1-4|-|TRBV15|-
CATSSVGWAGEKLFF
TGTGCCACCAGCTCGGTTGGTTGGGCAGGGGAAAAACTGTTTTTT
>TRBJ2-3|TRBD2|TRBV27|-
CASSLSRSGGARDTQYF
TGTGCCAGCAGTTTAAGTAGGAGCGGGGGGGCACGAGATACGCAGTATTTT
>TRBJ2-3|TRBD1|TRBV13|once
CASSSRDRGADTQYF
TGTGCCAGCAGCTCTCGGGACAGGGGGGCAGATACGCAGTATTTT
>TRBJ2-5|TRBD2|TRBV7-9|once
CASSKTSGSWETQYF
TGTGCCAGCAGTAAGACTAGCGGGAGTTGGGAGACCCAGTACTTC
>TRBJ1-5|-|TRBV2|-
CASSRAGRERTSNQPQHF
TGTGCCAGCAGTCGAGCGGGCCGGGAAAGGACAAGCAATCAGCCCCAGCATTTT
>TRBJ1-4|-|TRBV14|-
CASSSWAPDLTKEKLFF
TGTGCCAGCAGCTCTTGGGCACCGGACTTAACCAAAGAAAAACTGTTTTTT
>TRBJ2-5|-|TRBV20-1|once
CSARDHPAQYF
TGCAGTGCTAGAGATCACCCAGCCCAGTACTTC
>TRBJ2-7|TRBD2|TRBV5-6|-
CASSLLAGGRVHEQYF
TGTGCCAGCAGCTTACTAGCGGGGGGTCGCGTGCACGAGCAGTACTTC
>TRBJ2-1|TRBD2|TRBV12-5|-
CASGLTHPSGGNEQFF
TGTGCTAGTGGTTTGACACACCCTAGCGGGGGTAATGAGCAGTTCTTC
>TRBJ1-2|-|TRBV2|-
CASTPVDMGYTF
TGTGCCAGCACTCCCGTAGATATGGGCTACACCTTC
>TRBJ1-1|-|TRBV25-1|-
CASSEYGGLNTEAFF
TGTGCCAGCAGTGAATACGGAGGTTTGAACACTGAAGCTTTCTTT
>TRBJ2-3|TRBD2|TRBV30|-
CAYRTSTSDTQYF
TGTGCCTACCGGACTAGTACGTCAGATACGCAGTATTTT
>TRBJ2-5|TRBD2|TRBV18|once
CASRLAGVQETQYF
TGTGCCAGCAGACTAGCGGGGGTACAAGAGACCCAGTACTTC
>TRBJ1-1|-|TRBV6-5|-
CASSYRPGGTEAFF
TGTGCCAGCAGTTACAGGCCGGGGGGCACTGAAGCTTTCTTT